This TCR beta chain comes out of a study of T cell changes during pregnancy in multiple sclerosis. The table came from immunoSEQ multiplex PCR; TCRdb's copy has only in-frame clones and leaves some out. The sample carries some 49,000 clones, approximately 95% recorded once. V gave up 4 bases and J gave up 3 bases; unmatched junction bases: 8. The germline gives CDR1 LGHNA, CDR2 YSLEER. This CDR3 is 17 amino acids long. The TCR comes from a female donor with multiple sclerosis, enrolled in a pregnancy study. This chain links TRBV4-3 with TRBJ2-1; 11 positions agree with TRBD1. Specimen: CD8+ T cells from peripheral blood mononuclear cells, collected in the first trimester of pregnancy. CDR3 DNA sequence: TGCGCCAGCAGCCGACAAGGACAGGGGGCTAACTACAATGAGCAGTTCTTC. Its translation: CASSRQGQGANYNEQFF.